This TCR beta chain was obtained from a study of blood T cell repertoires in COVID-19. Losses at the gene ends were 1 base for V and 4 bases for J; bases not matched to a gene: 8. The germline gives CDR1 MGHRA, CDR2 YSYEKL. This CDR3 is built from 16 residues. The protocol was immunoSEQ multiplex PCR, while the TCRdb copy is restricted to in-frame clones and leaves out a portion. The table has around 20,000 clones, 84% seen once. This TCR derives from a man aged 40-55 years with acute or convalescent COVID-19. Sequenced: peripheral blood. V usage is TRBV4-1 and J usage is TRBJ2-7, with 9 bases fitting TRBD1. CDR3 DNA sequence: TGCGCCAGCAGCCAAGCTGGGACAGGGATTTTGTACGAGCAGTACTTC. This gives the protein CASSQAGTGILYEQYF.